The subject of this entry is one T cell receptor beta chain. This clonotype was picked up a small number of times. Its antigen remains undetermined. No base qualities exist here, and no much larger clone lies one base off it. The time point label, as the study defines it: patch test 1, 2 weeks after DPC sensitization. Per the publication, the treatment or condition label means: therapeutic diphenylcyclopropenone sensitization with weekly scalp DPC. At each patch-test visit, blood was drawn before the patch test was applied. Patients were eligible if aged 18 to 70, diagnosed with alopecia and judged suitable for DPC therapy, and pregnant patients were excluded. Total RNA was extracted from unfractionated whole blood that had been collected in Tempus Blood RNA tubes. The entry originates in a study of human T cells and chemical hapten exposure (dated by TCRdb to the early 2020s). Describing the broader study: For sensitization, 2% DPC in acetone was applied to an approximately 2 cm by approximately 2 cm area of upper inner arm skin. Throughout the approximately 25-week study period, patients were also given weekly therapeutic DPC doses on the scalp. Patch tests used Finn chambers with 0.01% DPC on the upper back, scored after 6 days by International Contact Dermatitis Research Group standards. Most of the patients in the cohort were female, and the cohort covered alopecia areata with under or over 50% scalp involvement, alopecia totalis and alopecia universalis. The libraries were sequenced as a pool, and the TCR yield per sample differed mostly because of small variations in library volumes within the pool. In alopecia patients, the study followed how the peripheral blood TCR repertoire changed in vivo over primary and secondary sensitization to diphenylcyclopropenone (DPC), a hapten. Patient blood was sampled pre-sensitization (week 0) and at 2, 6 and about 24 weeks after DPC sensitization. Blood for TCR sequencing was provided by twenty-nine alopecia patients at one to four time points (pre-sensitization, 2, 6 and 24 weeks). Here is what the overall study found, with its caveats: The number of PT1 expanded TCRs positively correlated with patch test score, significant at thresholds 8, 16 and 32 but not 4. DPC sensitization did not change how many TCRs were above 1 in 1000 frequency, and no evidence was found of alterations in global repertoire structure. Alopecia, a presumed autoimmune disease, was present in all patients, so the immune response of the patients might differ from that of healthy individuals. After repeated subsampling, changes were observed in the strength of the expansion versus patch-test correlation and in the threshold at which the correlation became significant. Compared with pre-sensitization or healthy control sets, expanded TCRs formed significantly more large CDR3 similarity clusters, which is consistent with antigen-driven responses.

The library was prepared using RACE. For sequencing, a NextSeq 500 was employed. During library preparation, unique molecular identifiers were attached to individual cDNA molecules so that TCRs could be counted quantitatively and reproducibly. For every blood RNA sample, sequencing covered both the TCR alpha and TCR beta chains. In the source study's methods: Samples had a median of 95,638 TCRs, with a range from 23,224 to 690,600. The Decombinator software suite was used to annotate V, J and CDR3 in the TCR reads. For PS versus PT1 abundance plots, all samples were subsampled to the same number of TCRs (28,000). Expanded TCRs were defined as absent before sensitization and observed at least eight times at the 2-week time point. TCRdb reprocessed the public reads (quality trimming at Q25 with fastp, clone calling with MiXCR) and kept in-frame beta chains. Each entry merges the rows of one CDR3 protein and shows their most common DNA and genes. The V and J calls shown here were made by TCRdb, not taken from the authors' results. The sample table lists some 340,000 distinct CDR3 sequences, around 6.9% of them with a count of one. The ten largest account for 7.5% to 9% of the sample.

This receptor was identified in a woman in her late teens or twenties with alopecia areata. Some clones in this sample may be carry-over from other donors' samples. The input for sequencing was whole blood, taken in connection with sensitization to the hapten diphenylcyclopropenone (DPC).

The CDR3 reads CASSLSGDRAPKNIQYF. The base sequence is TGTGCCAGCAGTTTATCCGGGGACAGGGCGCCCAAAAACATTCAGTACTTC. The chain links TRBV12-3 or TRBV12-4 with TRBJ2-4; 9 middle bases align to TRBD1. The CDR3 goes from the cysteine to the phenylalanine over 17 residues. Left in the record is the CDR3 DNA by itself, 51 bases read in frame from the first base. After removal of 2 bases from V and 2 bases from J, the junction retains 7 bases not matched to a gene.